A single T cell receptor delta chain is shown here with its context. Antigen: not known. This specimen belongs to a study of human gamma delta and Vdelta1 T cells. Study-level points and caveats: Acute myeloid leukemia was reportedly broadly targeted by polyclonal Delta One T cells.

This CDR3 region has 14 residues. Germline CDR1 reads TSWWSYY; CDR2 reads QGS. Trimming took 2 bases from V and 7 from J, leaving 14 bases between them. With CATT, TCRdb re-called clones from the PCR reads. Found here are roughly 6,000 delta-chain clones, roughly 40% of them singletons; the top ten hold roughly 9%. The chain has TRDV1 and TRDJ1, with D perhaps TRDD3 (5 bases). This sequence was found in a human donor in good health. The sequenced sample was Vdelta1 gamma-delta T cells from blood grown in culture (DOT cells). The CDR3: CALGENYWRSKLIF. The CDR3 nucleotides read TGTGCTCTTGGGGAAAACTACTGGCGGAGTAAACTCATCTTT.